The subject of this entry is one T cell receptor beta chain. This sample was taken from a study of shared T cell receptors in the human thymus. The trim removed 7 bases at V and 7 bases at J, leaving 9 bases unmatched. There are 14 residues in the CDR3. Per germline, CDR1 MNHNY and CDR2 SVGAGI (reference sequence). The protocol was immunoSEQ multiplex PCR, while the TCRdb copy is restricted to in-frame clones and leaves out a portion. The repertoire holds about 610,000 clones, with approximately 87% as singletons. In addition, the sample was reused for a study of human thymus T cells. Per that study: Resections from corrective heart surgery provided thymus tissue. Thymic repertoires from unrelated individuals overlapped highly, related research reported.

What was sequenced was thymocytes. The sequence was collected from a boy under two years old with a congenital heart defect. The J gene is TRBJ2-1, the V gene TRBV6-6, with 8 bases lining up with TRBD2. CDR3 DNA: TGTGCCAGCATTGTGGCGGGAGGTGAGAATGAGCAGTTCTTC. This gives the protein CASIVAGGENEQFF.